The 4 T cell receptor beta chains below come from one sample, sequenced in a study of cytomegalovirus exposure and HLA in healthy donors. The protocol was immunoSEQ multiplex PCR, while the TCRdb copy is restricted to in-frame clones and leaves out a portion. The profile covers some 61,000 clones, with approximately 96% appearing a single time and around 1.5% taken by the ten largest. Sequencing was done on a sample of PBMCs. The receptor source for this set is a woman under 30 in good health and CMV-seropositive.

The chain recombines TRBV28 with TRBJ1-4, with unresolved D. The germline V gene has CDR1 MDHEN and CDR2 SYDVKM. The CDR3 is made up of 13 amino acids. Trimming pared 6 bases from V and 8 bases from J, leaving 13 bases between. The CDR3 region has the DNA TGTGCCAGCAGCCAACCAGACAAGGAAAAACTGTTTTTT. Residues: CASSQPDKEKLFF.

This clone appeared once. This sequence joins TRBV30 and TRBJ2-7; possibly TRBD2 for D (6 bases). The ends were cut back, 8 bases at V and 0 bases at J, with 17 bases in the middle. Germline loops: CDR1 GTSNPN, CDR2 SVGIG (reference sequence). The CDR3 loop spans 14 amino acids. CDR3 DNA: TGTGCCCTGGCCGGCGGGACGTTCTCCTACGAGCAGTACTTC. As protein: CALAGGTFSYEQYF.

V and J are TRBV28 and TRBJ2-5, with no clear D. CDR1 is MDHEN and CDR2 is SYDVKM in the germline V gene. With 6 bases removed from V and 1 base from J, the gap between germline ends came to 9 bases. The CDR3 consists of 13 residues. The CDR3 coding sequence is TGTGCCAGCAGAGCCCAGGCCCAAGAGACCCAGTACTTC. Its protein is CASRAQAQETQYF.

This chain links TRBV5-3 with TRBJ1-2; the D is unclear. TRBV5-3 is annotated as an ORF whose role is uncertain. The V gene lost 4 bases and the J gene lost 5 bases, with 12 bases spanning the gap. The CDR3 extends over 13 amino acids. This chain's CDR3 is CARSPPRGYGYTF. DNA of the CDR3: TGTGCCAGAAGCCCACCCCGCGGATATGGCTACACCTTC.